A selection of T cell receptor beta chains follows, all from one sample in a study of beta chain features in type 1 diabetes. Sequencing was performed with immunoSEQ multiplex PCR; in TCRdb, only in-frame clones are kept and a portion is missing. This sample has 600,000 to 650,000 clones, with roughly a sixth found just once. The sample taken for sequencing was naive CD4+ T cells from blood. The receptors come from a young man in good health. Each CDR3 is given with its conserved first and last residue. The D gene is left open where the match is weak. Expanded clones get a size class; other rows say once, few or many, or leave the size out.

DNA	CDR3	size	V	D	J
TGTGCCAGCAGCGTAGGACGGAGTAATGGCTACACCTTC	CASSVGRSNGYTF	few	TRBV9	NA	TRBJ1-2
TGTGCCAGCAGTCGGACAGGGTCGGGGACGTTTAAATTT	CASSRTGSGTFKF	NA	TRBV27	TRBD1	TRBJ1-4
TGCGCCAGCACCCACGATCTCTCTGGGGCCAACGTCCTGACTTTC	CASTHDLSGANVLTF	NA	TRBV4-1	NA	TRBJ2-6
TGTGCCAGTAGTACGCGGCAGGGGGCAATGAACACTGAAGCTTTCTTT	CASSTRQGAMNTEAFF	NA	TRBV19	TRBD1	TRBJ1-1
TGCGCCAGCAGCAGACCCGGGCTCCAGGGCGGCGGCTACACCTTC	CASSRPGLQGGGYTF	few	TRBV5-1	NA	TRBJ1-2
TGTGCCAGTCGGCCGAAGACGGACAGCCTAAATCAGCCCCAGCATTTT	CASRPKTDSLNQPQHF	few	TRBV19	NA	TRBJ1-5
TGTGCCAGCAGCAAAGCGACAGGGTGCAATCAGCCCCAGCATTTT	CASSKATGCNQPQHF	few	TRBV21-1	NA	TRBJ1-5
TGTGCCATCCGAGGGGGCGACACAGATACGCAGTATTTT	CAIRGGDTDTQYF	NA	TRBV10-3	TRBD1	TRBJ2-3
TGCGCCAGCAGCCAAGATCGGGCAGGGGTTAATGAAAAACTGTTTTTT	CASSQDRAGVNEKLFF	NA	TRBV4-3	NA	TRBJ1-4
TGTGCCAGCAGCTTAGACCTTGGCTACACCTTC	CASSLDLGYTF	NA	TRBV7-2	NA	TRBJ1-2